This entry is about one TCR beta chain. The data were taken from a study of shared T cell receptors in the human thymus. Sequencing was performed with immunoSEQ multiplex PCR; in TCRdb, only in-frame clones are kept and a portion is missing. Counted here are more than 550,000 clones, 80% to 90% occurring once; the ten biggest clones make up roughly 0.01%. These same data were also listed under a study on human thymus T cells. That study adds: Thymus tissue was removed during corrective cardiac surgery. Thymic and blood repertoires showed apparently biased V and J gene usage.

The receptor's source is a girl under two years old with a congenital heart defect. Sequencing was done on a sample of thymocytes.

The CDR3 DNA is TGTGCCAGCAGCCCAAGGACAGTAGGTTCACCCCTCCACTTT. Translated: CASSPRTVGSPLHF. This chain uses TRBV6-5 with TRBJ1-6; tentative D call: TRBD1 (6 bases). V gave up 6 bases and J gave up 9 bases, with 15 bases separating them. Germline V CDR1 and CDR2: MNHEY, SVGAGI. The CDR3 sequence is 14 residues long.